This T cell receptor (beta chain) was identified in a study of T cell responses to AZD1222 COVID-19 vaccine. Study-wide results and caveats: With two AZD1222 doses given, Spike-specific TCR breadth and depth both rose. Reportedly, nearly half the spike-specific TCRs target unmutated variant regions. Dominant CD4 TCR responses targeted spike regions 160-218 and 743-854. Seropositive AZD1222 recipients at baseline numbered only 5 or 6.

Produced via immunoSEQ multiplex PCR; TCRdb's table is partial and in-frame only. The sample shows around 140,000 clones, 80% to 95% of them seen only once. Unmatched junction bases numbered 21, after V lost 5 bases and J lost 0 bases. The CDR3 has 21 residues. Per the germline V gene, CDR1 is MDHEN and CDR2 is SYDVKM. As regards this clone: No antigen is known for it.

The sample consisted of peripheral blood, taken on day 0 of AZD1222 vaccination. The rearrangement links TRBV28 to TRBJ2-1, with 8 bases matching TRBD1. The TCR originated in an adult in good health. For the CDR3, the DNA is TGTGCCAGCAGTCATTTACTGGCGGACAGGGAGTGGGCCAGCTCCTACAATGAGCAGTTCTTC. This codes for CASSHLLADREWASSYNEQFF.